One sample yielded the 8 T cell receptor beta chains listed below, sequenced in a study of identical twins. TCRdb analysed the 5' RACE reads with MiXCR anew, one entry per CDR3 protein. Among fewer than 800,000 distinct CDR3 sequences, just over 7% were seen once, and the ten largest hold around 1.6%. A further study also used this sample, focusing on yellow fever vaccine responses in identical twins.

Sequencing was performed on PBMCs. The origin of the receptors is a woman between 18 and 29 years old in good health.

This clonotype showed up just a few times. The chain uses TRBV14 and TRBJ2-1; the match to TRBD1 covers 7 bases. CDR1 is SGHDN and CDR2 is FVKESK in the germline V gene. The CDR3 spans 22 residues. The V segment lost 0 bases and the J segment 10 bases; nucleotides outside the gene matches: 30. The CDR3 DNA is TGTGCCAGCAGCCAAGAACCCAGAGGGACAGTCGCCCTCCGATACGGGCAGCGCGAGCAGTTCTTC. Translating gives CASSQEPRGTVALRYGQREQFF.

The sample holds a few counts of this clonotype. The V call is TRBV20-1, the J call TRBJ2-3; 10 bases line up with TRBD2. This CDR3 region has 14 residues. V lost 1 base to trimming and J lost 4 bases; unmatched junction nucleotides: 2. Looked up from germline, CDR1 is DFQATT and CDR2 is SNEGSKA (reference sequence). CDR3 nucleotides: TGCAGTGCTAGAGTAGCGGGAGGAGCAGATACGCAGTATTTT. This sequence encodes CSARVAGGADTQYF.

The V gene is TRBV11-2, the J gene TRBJ2-3; D may correspond to TRBD1 or TRBD2 (5 bases each). V lost 0 bases, J lost 10 bases, and 20 bases lay in between. CDR3 length: 16 residues. Per germline, CDR1 SGHAT and CDR2 FQNNGV. The CDR3 sequence is CASSLEAGRLRGAQYF. The DNA of the CDR3 is TGTGCCAGCAGCTTAGAAGCCGGGCGACTCCGAGGGGCGCAGTATTTT.

V is TRBV7-2 and J is TRBJ2-4; a possible D gene is TRBD2 (5 bases). In germline, CDR1 is SGHTA, CDR2 FQGNSA. The CDR3 length is 16 residues. The V gene lost 1 base and the J gene lost 8 bases, with 18 bases spanning the gap. As DNA, the CDR3 is TGTGCCAGCAGCTTAGGCTTACTAGTGTATACGCACATTCAGTACTTC. This codes for CASSLGLLVYTHIQYF.

The rearrangement uses TRBV28 and TRBJ2-5, with D possibly matching TRBD1 (5 bases). Germline lookup yields CDR1 MDHEN and CDR2 SYDVKM. The CDR3 has 14 amino acids. V lost 3 bases, J lost 3 bases, and 11 bases lay in between. This CDR3 reads CASSFASREETQYF. Written as DNA, the CDR3 is TGTGCCAGCAGTTTCGCGAGCAGGGAAGAGACCCAGTACTTC. The variable domain in full, completed from reference TRBV28 and TRBJ2-5, reads DVKVTQSSRYLVKRTGEKVFLECVQDMDHENMFWYRQDPGLGLRLIYFSYDVKMKEKGDIPEGYSVSREKKERFSLILESASTNQTSMYLCASSFASREETQYFGPGTRLLVL.

The sample holds a few counts of this clonotype. The chain uses TRBV15 and TRBJ2-7; D remains ambiguous. With 0 bases removed from V and 2 bases from J, the gap between germline ends came to 5 bases. Looked up from germline, CDR1 is LNHNV and CDR2 is YYDKDF (reference sequence). The CDR3 runs 13 residues. CDR3 DNA sequence: TGTGCCACCAGCAGAGATGGGACCTACGAGCAGTACGTC. Its protein product is CATSRDGTYEQYV.

This clonotype was observed many times. The chain uses TRBV24-1 and TRBJ2-2; weak D call: TRBD2 (6 bases). The V and J ends lost 2 bases and 9 bases respectively, with 18 bases between them. This CDR3 spans 16 amino acids. Germline loops: CDR1 KGHDR, CDR2 SFDVKD. The CDR3 here is CATSDSRGSYRRELFF. The CDR3 DNA is TGTGCCACCAGTGATTCCCGGGGGTCTTACCGCCGGGAGCTGTTTTTT.

This clonotype was seen ten or more times. This chain joins TRBV4-1 and TRBJ2-3; the match to TRBD2 covers 15 bases. Germline values: CDR1 MGHRA, CDR2 YSYEKL. With V trimmed by 0 bases and J by 0 bases, 4 bases remained unmatched. There are 19 residues in the CDR3. The CDR3 nucleotides read TGCGCCAGCAGCCAAGAAAAAGGACTAGCGGGGGGGAGCACAGATACGCAGTATTTT. It is translated as CASSQEKGLAGGSTDTQYF.